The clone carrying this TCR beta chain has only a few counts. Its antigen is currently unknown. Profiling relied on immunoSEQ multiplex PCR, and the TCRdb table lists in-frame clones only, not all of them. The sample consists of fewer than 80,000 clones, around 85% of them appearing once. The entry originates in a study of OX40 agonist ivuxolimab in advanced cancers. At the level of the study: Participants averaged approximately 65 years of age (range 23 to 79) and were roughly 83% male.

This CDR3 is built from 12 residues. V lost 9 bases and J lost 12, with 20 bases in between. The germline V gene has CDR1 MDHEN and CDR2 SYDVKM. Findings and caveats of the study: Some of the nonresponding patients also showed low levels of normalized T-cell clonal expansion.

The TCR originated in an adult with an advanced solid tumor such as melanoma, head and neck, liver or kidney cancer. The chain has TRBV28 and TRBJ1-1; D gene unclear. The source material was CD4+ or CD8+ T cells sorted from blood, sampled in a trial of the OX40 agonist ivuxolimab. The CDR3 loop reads CASMEDVGGSFF. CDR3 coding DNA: TGTGCCAGTATGGAAGACGTCGGTGGGTCTTTCTTT.